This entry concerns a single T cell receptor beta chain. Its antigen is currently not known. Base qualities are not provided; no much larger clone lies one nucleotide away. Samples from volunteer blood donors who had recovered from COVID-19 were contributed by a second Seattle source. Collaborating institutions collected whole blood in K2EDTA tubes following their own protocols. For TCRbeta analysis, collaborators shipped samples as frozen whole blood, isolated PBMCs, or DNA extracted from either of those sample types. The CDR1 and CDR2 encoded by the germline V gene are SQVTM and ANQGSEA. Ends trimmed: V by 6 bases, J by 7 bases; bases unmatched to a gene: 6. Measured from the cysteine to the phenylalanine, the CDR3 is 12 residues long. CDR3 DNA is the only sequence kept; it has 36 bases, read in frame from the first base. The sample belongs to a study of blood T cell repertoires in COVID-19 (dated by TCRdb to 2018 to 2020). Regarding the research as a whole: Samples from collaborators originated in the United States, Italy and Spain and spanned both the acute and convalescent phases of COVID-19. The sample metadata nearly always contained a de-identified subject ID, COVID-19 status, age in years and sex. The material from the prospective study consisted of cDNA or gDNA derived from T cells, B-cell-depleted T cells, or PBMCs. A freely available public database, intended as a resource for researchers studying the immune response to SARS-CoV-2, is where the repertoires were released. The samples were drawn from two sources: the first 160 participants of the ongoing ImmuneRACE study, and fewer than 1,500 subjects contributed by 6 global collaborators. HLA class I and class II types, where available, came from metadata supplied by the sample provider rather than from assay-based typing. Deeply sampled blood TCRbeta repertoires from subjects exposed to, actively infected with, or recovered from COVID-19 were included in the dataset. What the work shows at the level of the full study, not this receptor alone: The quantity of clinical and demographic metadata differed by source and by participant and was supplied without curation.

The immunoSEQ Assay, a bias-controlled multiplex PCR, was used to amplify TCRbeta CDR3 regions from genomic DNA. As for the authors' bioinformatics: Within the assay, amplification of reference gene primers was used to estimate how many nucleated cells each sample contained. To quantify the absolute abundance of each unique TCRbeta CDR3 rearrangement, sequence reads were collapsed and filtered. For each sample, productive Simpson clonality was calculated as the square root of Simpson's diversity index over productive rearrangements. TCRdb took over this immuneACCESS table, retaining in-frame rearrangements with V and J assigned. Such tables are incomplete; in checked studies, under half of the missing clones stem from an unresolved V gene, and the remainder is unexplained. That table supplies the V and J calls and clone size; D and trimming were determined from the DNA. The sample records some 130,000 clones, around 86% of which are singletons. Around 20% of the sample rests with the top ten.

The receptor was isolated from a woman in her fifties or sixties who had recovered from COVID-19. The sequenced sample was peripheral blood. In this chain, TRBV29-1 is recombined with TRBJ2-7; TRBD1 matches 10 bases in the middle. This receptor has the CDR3 CSVRQGAGEQYF. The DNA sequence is TGCAGCGTCCGACAGGGGGCAGGGGAGCAGTACTTC.